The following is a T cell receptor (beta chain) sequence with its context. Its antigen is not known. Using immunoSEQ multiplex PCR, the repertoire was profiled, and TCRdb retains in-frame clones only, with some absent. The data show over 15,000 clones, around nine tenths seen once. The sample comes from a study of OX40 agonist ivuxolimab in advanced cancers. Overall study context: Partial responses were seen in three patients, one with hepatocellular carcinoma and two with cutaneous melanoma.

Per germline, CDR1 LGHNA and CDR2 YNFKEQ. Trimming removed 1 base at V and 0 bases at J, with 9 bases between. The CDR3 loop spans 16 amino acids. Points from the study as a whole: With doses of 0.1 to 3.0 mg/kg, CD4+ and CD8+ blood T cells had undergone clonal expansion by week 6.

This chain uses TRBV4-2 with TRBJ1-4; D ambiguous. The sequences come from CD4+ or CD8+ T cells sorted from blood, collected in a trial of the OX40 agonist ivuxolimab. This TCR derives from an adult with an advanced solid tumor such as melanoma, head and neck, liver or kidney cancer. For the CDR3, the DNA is TGTGCCAGCAGCCAAGCCCGGGAAGCAACTAATGAAAAACTGTTTTTT. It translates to CASSQAREATNEKLFF.